The sample holds many counts of the clone carrying this T cell receptor beta chain. No antigen is known for it. The record originates from a study of blood T cells in healthy people across ages. Study conclusions and caveats: Relative to aged donors, long-lived donors carried more naive CD4+ cells and displayed higher diversity. Changes seen in expanded clonotypes were possibly confounded by donor CMV status left unknown.

V was clipped by 7 bases and J by 3 bases; unmatched bases: 6. CDR3 length: 15 residues. With a J-beta primer mix and a sample-barcoded 5' primer, a second PCR ran about 6 to 11 cycles. All cDNA molecules were each tagged by a template-switch adaptor with 12 random nucleotides. Paired-end reads containing CDR3 totaled no fewer than 2.5 million for each sample. TCRdb itself ran the 5' RACE reads through MiXCR, one entry per CDR3 protein. Here the sample spans approximately 850,000 distinct CDR3 sequences, under 45% being singletons. The sequence came from a man in his 60s in good health. The sample comprised blood. The chain is built from TRBV12-3 or TRBV12-4 and TRBJ2-4; 10 positions match TRBD2. For the CDR3, the DNA is TGTGCCAGCACTCAACTAGCGGGGAACAAAAACATTCAGTACTTC. Translated, it gives CASTQLAGNKNIQYF.